This passage covers 23 T cell receptor beta chains from one sample sequenced in a study of radiotherapy plus CTLA-4 blockade in lung cancer. TCRdb's table, derived via immunoSEQ multiplex PCR, lists solely in-frame clones and lacks some. The table has roughly 92,000 clones, around 86% seen once; the top ten hold more than 2%. Sequenced here: peripheral blood, sampled from a patient treated with radiotherapy plus ipilimumab. These receptors came from a human donor with non-small cell lung cancer who had a partial response to radiotherapy plus ipilimumab.

CDR3 DNA: TGTGCCAGCAGCGCAGGTCAGGGAAACACCATATATTTT. It codes for CASSAGQGNTIYF. The gene calls are TRBV9 and TRBJ1-3, with D unresolved. The V end lost 3 bases, the J end lost 4 bases, and 8 bases lay between the germline ends. From germline, CDR1 is SGDLS and CDR2 YYNGEE. This CDR3 has 13 residues.

The J gene is TRBJ2-5, the V gene TRBV25-1, with a possible D match to TRBD2 (7 bases). CDR1 and CDR2 from the germline V gene are MGHDK and SYGVNS. This CDR3 contains 14 residues. The V gene lost 3 bases and the J gene lost 4 bases, with 12 bases spanning the gap. CDR3 protein: CASSEGGGGETQYF. Written as DNA, the CDR3 is TGTGCCAGCAGTGAGGGGGGCGGGGGAGAGACCCAGTACTTC.

In the case of this clone: This CDR3 is also generated by other DNA sequences in the sample. V is TRBV4-2 and J is TRBJ1-2; D gene ambiguous. V was pared by 2 bases and J by 0 bases, with 10 bases between. CDR3 size: 15 residues. Germline lookup yields CDR1 LGHNA and CDR2 YNFKEQ. The CDR3 DNA reads TGTGCCAGCAGCCAACCAGACACGACTAACTATGGCTACACCTTC. Residues: CASSQPDTTNYGYTF.

The CDR3 nucleotides are TGTGCCAGCAGCTTACTGCGACAGGACAATGAGCAGTTCTTC. It encodes CASSLLRQDNEQFF. This sequence joins TRBV7-3 and TRBJ2-1; D perhaps matches TRBD1 (6 bases). The CDR3 has 14 residues. V was cut by 2 bases and J by 5 bases, with 10 bases left in between. Germline V gene data show CDR1 as SGHTA and CDR2 as FQGTGA.

The gene calls are TRBV28 and TRBJ2-1; D call uncertain. Trimming stripped 4 bases from V and 15 bases from J, with 13 bases between. The CDR3 has 11 residues. Germline CDR1 is MDHEN and CDR2 is SYDVKM. The CDR3 here is CASSSTPVPFF. The CDR3, as DNA: TGTGCCAGCAGTTCCACCCCAGTGCCGTTCTTC. The whole variable domain, filled in from reference TRBV28 and TRBJ2-1, reads DVKVTQSSRYLVKRTGEKVFLECVQDMDHENMFWYRQDPGLGLRLIYFSYDVKMKEKGDIPEGYSVSREKKERFSLILESASTNQTSMYLCASSSTPVPFFGPGTRLTVL.

V is TRBV5-1 and J is TRBJ1-1; no definite D call. This CDR3 is built from 16 residues. V was trimmed by 4 bases and J by 1 base, leaving 17 bases between them. From germline, CDR1 is SGHRS and CDR2 YFSETQ. CDR3 loop: CASSPRPAVSNTEAFF. CDR3 DNA sequence: TGCGCCAGCAGCCCCCGTCCCGCAGTATCGAACACTGAAGCTTTCTTT. The whole variable domain, filled in from reference TRBV5-1 and TRBJ1-1, reads KAGVTQTPRYLIKTRGQQVTLSCSPISGHRSVSWYQQTPGQGLQFLFEYFSETQRNKGNFPGRFSGRQFSNSRSEMNVSTLELGDSALYLCASSPRPAVSNTEAFFGQGTRLTVV.

V usage is TRBV28 and J usage is TRBJ2-7, with 13 bases fitting TRBD2. Unmatched junction bases numbered 5, after V lost 6 bases and J lost 3 bases. Germline CDR1 reads MDHEN; CDR2 reads SYDVKM. CDR3 size: 15 residues. CDR3 nucleotides: TGTGCCAGCAGGCAGACTAGCGGGAGGCTCTACGAGCAGTACTTC. Its translation is CASRQTSGRLYEQYF.

This chain connects TRBV10-3 to TRBJ2-1; possibly TRBD1 for D (5 bases). The V end was cut by 6 bases, the J end by 0 bases, with 12 bases between. The CDR3 extends over 15 amino acids. Per the germline V gene, CDR1 is ENHRY and CDR2 is SYGVKD. The CDR3 region is CAIRGDLSSYNEQFF. The CDR3, as DNA: TGTGCCATCAGAGGGGATCTGAGCTCCTACAATGAGCAGTTCTTC.

CDR3 amino acids: CASSYSPAGELFF. The CDR3 nucleotides are TGTGCCAGCAGTTACTCACCGGCCGGGGAGCTGTTTTTT. The chain employs TRBV6-5 and TRBJ2-2; D gene uncertain. V was trimmed by 0 bases and J by 6 bases, leaving 5 bases between them. The CDR3 sequence is 13 residues long. CDR1 is MNHEY, CDR2 SVGAGI, per germline.

As DNA, the CDR3 is TGTGCCAGCAGTGAAGGCCTAGCGGGACCCTACGAGCAGTACTTC. Its translation: CASSEGLAGPYEQYF. The chain uses TRBV6-1 and TRBJ2-7; 9 bases match TRBD2. In germline, CDR1 is MNHNS, CDR2 SASEGT. The length of the CDR3 is 15 residues. The V and J ends lost 1 base and 2 bases, in that order; junction bases with no gene match: 3.

CDR3 coding DNA: TGTGCCAGCAGCCCGACTCCCCGGCAAGAGACCCAGTACTTC. Translated, it gives CASSPTPRQETQYF. The chain combines TRBV11-1 with TRBJ2-5, with D unclear. The CDR3 sequence is 14 residues long. Germline V lookup: CDR1 SGHAT, CDR2 FQDESV (reference sequence). V was pared by 5 bases and J by 2 bases, with 12 bases between.

The V gene is TRBV19, the J gene TRBJ2-3; TRBD2 matches at 15 bases. V was clipped by 5 bases and J by 5 bases; unmatched bases: 2. Germline V lookup: CDR1 LNHDA, CDR2 SQIVND (reference sequence). The CDR3 covers 15 residues. The CDR3 DNA follows: TGTGCCAGTAGTGGGACTAGCGGGAGGCTAGATACGCAGTATTTT. Protein sequence: CASSGTSGRLDTQYF. Together with reference TRBV19 and TRBJ2-3, the CDR3 gives the full variable domain: DGGITQSPKYLFRKEGQNVTLSCEQNLNHDAMYWYRQDPGQGLRLIYYSQIVNDFQKGDIAEGYSVSREKKESFPLTVTSAQKNPTAFYLCASSGTSGRLDTQYFGPGTRLTVL.

The chain couples TRBV30 to TRBJ1-2; TRBD1 matches at 7 bases. J gave up 4 bases and V 0 bases, and 8 bases lay outside the gene matches. Germline V lookup: CDR1 GTSNPN, CDR2 SVGIG (reference sequence). CDR3 length: 15 residues. The CDR3: CAWSVNLGTVYGYTF. The CDR3 DNA sequence: TGTGCCTGGAGTGTGAACCTCGGGACAGTCTATGGCTACACCTTC.

The chain links TRBV19 to TRBJ1-4; D unresolved. V was cut by 3 bases and J by 1 base, with 6 bases left in between. The CDR3 is 14 amino acids. The V gene's germline CDR1 is LNHDA and CDR2 SQIVND (reference sequence). The CDR3 protein is CASSIRGTNEKLFF. Here the CDR3 DNA reads TGTGCCAGTAGTATTCGGGGAACTAATGAAAAACTGTTTTTT.

The chain employs TRBV30 and TRBJ1-3; D may be TRBD1 (6 bases). V shed 0 bases and J shed 0 bases, with 12 bases lying between them. Germline V gene lookup returns CDR1 GTSNPN and CDR2 SVGIG (reference sequence). The CDR3 contains 16 residues. CDR3 sequence (DNA): TGTGCCTGGAGTGTATACGGCAGGGGCTCTGGAAACACCATATATTTT. Its translation: CAWSVYGRGSGNTIYF.

V usage is TRBV7-6 and J usage is TRBJ2-1; TRBD1 aligns across 8 bases. CDR1 and CDR2 from the germline V gene are SGHVS and FNYEAQ. This CDR3 has 16 residues. The ends lost 5 bases at V and 2 bases at J; junction bases unmatched: 8. DNA for the CDR3: TGTGCCAGCAGCCTCCAACAGGGGGTAGCCTACAATGAGCAGTTCTTC. It is translated as CASSLQQGVAYNEQFF.

The chain recombines TRBV6-5 with TRBJ2-1; TRBD2 aligns across 13 bases. Germline trimming cut 4 bases from V and 6 bases from J; bases unmatched to any gene: 6. This CDR3 is 16 amino acids long. Germline values: CDR1 MNHEY, CDR2 SVGAGI. The CDR3 DNA reads TGTGCCAGCAGTTTAGCCCGACTAGCGGGAGGCAATGAGCAGTTCTTC. Translating it yields CASSLARLAGGNEQFF.

The chain employs TRBV15 and TRBJ2-5; possibly TRBD1 for D (6 bases). The end of the DNA aligns better with TRBJ2-7, so the J call may be wrong. The CDR3 loop spans 15 amino acids. Germline CDR1 is LNHNV and CDR2 is YYDKDF (reference sequence). The CDR3 DNA is TGTGCCACCAGAGTTAGTCCAGGGGAATCCTACGAGCAGTACTTC. Amino acid sequence: CATRVSPGESYEQYF.

This clone has a single count. The V gene is TRBV2, the J gene TRBJ1-6; D is uncertain. The V and J ends lost 4 bases and 0 bases respectively, with 10 bases between them. The CDR3 length is 16 residues. Germline lookup yields CDR1 SNHLY and CDR2 FYNNEI. The CDR3 nucleotides are TGTGCCAGCAGTGTCAGCGGGAACTCCTATAATTCACCCCTCCACTTT. This sequence encodes CASSVSGNSYNSPLHF.

J is TRBJ2-3 and V is TRBV29-1; 9 bases are shared with TRBD1. Germline CDR1 and CDR2: SQVTM and ANQGSEA. Germline trimming cut 7 bases from V and 4 bases from J; bases unmatched to any gene: 6. This CDR3 contains 13 residues. DNA of the CDR3: TGCAGCGCCCTGGACAGGGGCGCAGATACGCAGTATTTT. This translates into CSALDRGADTQYF.

The V call is TRBV7-9, the J call TRBJ2-1, with D possibly matching TRBD2 (5 bases). The CDR3 totals 13 residues. Deletions cut 8 bases from V and 0 bases from J, with 8 bases between. Germline V gene lookup returns CDR1 SEHNR and CDR2 FQNEAQ (reference sequence). DNA of the CDR3: TGTGCCAGCGAAGCGGACTCCTACAATGAGCAGTTCTTC. Translating it yields CASEADSYNEQFF. The full variable domain, in which reference TRBV7-9 and TRBJ2-1 provide the parts outside the CDR3, is DTGVSQNPRHKITKRGQNVTFRCDPISEHNRLYWYRQTLGQGPEFLTYFQNEAQLEKSRLLSDRFSAERPKGSFSTLEIQRTEQGDSAMYLCASEADSYNEQFFGPGTRLTVL.

The chain joins TRBV10-3 to TRBJ2-7; 9 positions match TRBD2. With 0 bases clipped from V and 4 bases from J, the junction kept 4 bases outside the gene matches. CDR3 length equals 15 residues. CDR1 and CDR2 (germline): ENHRY, SYGVKD. CDR3 sequence reads: CAISESVAGVYEQYF. As DNA, the CDR3 is TGTGCCATCAGTGAGTCGGTAGCGGGAGTATACGAGCAGTACTTC.

V gene TRBV6-1 combines with J gene TRBJ2-4, with 7 nucleotides matching TRBD1. Germline trimming cut 4 bases from V and 5 bases from J; bases unmatched to any gene: 2. CDR1 is MNHNS, CDR2 SASEGT, per germline. The CDR3 is 13 amino acids. The CDR3 loop is CASSAGQENIQYF. DNA of the CDR3: TGTGCCAGCAGTGCTGGACAGGAAAACATTCAGTACTTC.